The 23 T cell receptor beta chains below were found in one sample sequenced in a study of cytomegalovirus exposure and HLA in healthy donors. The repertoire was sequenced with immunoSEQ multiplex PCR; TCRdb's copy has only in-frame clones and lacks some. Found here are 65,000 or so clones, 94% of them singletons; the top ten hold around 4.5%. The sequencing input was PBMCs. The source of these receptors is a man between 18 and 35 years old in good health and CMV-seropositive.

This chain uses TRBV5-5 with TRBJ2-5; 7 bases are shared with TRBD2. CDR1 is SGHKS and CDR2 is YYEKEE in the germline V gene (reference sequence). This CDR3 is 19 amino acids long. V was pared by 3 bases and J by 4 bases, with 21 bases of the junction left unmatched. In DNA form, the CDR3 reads TGTGCCAGCAGCTCCGACGACGGACTAGAGAGAGTGAATGGAGAGACCCAGTACTTC. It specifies CASSSDDGLERVNGETQYF.

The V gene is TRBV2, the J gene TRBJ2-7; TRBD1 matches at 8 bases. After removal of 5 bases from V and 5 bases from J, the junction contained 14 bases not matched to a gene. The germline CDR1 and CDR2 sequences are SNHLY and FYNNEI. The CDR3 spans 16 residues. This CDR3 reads CASSSPPDRVVHEQYF. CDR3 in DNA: TGTGCCAGCAGTTCACCACCGGACAGGGTCGTCCACGAGCAGTACTTC.

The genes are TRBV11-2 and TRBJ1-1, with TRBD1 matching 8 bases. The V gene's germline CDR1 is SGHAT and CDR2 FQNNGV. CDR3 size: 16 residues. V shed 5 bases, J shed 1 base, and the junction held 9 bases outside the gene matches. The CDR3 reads CASSQAGQDTNTEAFF. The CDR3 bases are TGTGCCAGCAGCCAGGCGGGACAGGATACGAACACTGAAGCTTTCTTT.

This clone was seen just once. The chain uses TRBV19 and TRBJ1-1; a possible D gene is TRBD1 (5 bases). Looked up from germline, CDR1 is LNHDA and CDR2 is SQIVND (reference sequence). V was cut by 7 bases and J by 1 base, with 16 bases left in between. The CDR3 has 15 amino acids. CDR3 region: CASTRGGDQNTEAFF. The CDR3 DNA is TGTGCCAGTACCCGGGGGGGGGATCAGAACACTGAAGCTTTCTTT.

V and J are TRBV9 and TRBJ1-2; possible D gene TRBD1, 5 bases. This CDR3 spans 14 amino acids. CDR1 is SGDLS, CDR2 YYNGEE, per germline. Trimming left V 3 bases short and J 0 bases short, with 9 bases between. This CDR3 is CASSAPGTNYGYTF. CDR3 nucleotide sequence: TGTGCCAGCAGCGCTCCAGGGACTAACTATGGCTACACCTTC.

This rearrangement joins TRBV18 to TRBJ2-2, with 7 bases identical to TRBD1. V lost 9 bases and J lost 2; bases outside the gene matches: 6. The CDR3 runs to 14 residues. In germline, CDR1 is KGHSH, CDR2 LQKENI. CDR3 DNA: TGTGCCAGTACGGGACAGCTAAACACCGGGGAGCTGTTTTTT. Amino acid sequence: CASTGQLNTGELFF.

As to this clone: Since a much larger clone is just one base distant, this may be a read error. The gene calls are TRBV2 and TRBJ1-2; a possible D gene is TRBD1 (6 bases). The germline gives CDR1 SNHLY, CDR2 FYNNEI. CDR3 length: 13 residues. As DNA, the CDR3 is TGTGTCAGCAGTGAGCAGGGGAACTATGGCTACACCTTC. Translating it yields CVSSEQGNYGYTF.

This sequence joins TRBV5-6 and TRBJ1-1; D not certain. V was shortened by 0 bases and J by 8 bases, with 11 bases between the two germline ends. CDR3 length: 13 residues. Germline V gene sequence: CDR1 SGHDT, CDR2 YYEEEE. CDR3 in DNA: TGTGCCAGCAGCTTGGCTCGGTCCTGGGAAGCTTTCTTT. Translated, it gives CASSLARSWEAFF.

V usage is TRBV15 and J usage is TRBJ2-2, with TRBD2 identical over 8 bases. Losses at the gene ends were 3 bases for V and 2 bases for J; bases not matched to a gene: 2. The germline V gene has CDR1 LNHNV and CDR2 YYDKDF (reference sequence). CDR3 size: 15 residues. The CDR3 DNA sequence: TGTGCCACCAGCAGGGGACTAGATAACACCGGGGAGCTGTTTTTT. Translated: CATSRGLDNTGELFF.

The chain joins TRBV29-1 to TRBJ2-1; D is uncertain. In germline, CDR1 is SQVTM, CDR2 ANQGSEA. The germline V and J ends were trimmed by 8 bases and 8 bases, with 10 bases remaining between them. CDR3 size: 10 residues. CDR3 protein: CSTYSDEQFF. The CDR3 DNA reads TGCAGCACCTATAGTGATGAGCAGTTCTTC.

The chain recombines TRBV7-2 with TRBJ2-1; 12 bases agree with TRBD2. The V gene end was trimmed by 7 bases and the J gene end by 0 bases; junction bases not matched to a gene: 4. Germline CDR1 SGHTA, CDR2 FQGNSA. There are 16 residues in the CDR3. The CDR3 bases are TGTGCCAGCAAGTCGACTAGCGGGAGCTCCTACAATGAGCAGTTCTTC. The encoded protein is CASKSTSGSSYNEQFF. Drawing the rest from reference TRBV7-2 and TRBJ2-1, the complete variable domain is GAGVSQSPSNKVTEKGKDVELRCDPISGHTALYWYRQSLGQGLEFLIYFQGNSAPDKSGLPSDRFSAERTGGSVSTLTIQRTQQEDSAVYLCASKSTSGSSYNEQFFGPGTRLTVL.

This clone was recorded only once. The CDR3 nucleotides are TGTGCCAGCAGTAGCGAGGTTGGGAGGAACTATGGCTACACCTTC. It encodes CASSSEVGRNYGYTF. V and J are TRBV6-6 and TRBJ1-2; no clear D gene. CDR1 and CDR2 (germline): MNHNY, SVGAGI (reference sequence). This CDR3 comprises 15 residues. V was trimmed by 5 bases and J by 2 bases, leaving 15 bases between them.

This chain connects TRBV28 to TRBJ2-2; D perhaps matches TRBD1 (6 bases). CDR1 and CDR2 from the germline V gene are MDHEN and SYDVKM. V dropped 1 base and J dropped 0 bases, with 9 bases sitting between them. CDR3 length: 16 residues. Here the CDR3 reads CASSLLGGANTGELFF. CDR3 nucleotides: TGTGCCAGCAGTTTATTAGGGGGAGCGAACACCGGGGAGCTGTTTTTT. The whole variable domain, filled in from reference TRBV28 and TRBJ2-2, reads DVKVTQSSRYLVKRTGEKVFLECVQDMDHENMFWYRQDPGLGLRLIYFSYDVKMKEKGDIPEGYSVSREKKERFSLILESASTNQTSMYLCASSLLGGANTGELFFGEGSRLTVL.

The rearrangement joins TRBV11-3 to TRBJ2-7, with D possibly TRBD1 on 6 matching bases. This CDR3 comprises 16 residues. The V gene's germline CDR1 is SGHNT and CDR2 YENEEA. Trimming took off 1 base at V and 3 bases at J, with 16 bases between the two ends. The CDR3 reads CASSLAFTGKGYEQYF. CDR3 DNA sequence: TGTGCCAGCAGCTTAGCCTTCACAGGGAAGGGCTACGAGCAGTACTTC.

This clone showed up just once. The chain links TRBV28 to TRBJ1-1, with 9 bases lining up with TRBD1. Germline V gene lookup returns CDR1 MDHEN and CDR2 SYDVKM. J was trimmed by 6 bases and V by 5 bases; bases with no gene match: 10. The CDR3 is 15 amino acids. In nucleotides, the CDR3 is TGTGCCAGCAGTCCACTCCGGGACAGGGACGCTGAAGCTTTCTTT. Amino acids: CASSPLRDRDAEAFF. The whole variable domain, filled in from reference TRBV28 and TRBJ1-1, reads DVKVTQSSRYLVKRTGEKVFLECVQDMDHENMFWYRQDPGLGLRLIYFSYDVKMKEKGDIPEGYSVSREKKERFSLILESASTNQTSMYLCASSPLRDRDAEAFFGQGTRLTVV.

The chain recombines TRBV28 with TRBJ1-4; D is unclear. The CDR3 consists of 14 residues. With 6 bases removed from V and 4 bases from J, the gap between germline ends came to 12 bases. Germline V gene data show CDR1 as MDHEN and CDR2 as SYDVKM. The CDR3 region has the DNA TGTGCCAGCAGCCAAGCGCAGTTTAATGAAAAACTGTTTTTT. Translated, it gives CASSQAQFNEKLFF.

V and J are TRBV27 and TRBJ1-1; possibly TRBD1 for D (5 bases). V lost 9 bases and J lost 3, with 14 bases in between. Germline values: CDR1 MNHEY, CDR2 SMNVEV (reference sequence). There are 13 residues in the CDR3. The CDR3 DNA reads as TGTGCCAGTAACAAGGAGGGGTACACTGAAGCTTTCTTT. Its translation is CASNKEGYTEAFF.

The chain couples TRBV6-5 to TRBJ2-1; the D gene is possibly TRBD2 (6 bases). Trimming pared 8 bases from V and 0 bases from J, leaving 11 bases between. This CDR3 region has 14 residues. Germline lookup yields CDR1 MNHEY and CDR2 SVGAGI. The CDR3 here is CASSYGSSYNEQFF. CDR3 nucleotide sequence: TGTGCCAGCTCTTACGGGAGCTCCTACAATGAGCAGTTCTTC.

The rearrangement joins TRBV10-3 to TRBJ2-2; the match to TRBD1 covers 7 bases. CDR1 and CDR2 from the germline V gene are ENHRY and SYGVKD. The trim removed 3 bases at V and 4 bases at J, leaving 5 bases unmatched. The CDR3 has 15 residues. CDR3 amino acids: CAISEKGASTGELFF. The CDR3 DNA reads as TGTGCCATCAGTGAAAAGGGGGCCTCCACCGGGGAGCTGTTTTTT.

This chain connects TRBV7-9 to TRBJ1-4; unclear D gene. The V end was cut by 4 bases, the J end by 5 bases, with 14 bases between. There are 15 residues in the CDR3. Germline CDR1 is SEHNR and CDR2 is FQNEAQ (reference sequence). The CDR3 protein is CASSSYGEQNEKLFF. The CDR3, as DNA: TGTGCCAGCAGCTCCTACGGAGAGCAGAATGAAAAACTGTTTTTT.

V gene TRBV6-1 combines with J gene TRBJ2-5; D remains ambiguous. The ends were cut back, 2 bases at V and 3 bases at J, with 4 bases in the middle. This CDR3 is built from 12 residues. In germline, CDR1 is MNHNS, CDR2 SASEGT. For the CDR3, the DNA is TGTGCCAGCAGTGAATTAGAAGAGACCCAGTACTTC. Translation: CASSELEETQYF.

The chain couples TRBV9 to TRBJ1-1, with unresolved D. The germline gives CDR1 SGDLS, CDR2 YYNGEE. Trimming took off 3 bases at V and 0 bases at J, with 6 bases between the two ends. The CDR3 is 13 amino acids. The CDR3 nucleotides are TGTGCCAGCAGCGGACTGATGAACACTGAAGCTTTCTTT. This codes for CASSGLMNTEAFF.

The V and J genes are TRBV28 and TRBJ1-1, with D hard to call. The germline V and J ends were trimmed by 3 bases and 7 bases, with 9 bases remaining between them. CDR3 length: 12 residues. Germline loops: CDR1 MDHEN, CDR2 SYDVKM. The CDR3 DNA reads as TGTGCCAGCAGTTTGGCCCGTTATGAAGCTTTCTTT. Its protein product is CASSLARYEAFF.